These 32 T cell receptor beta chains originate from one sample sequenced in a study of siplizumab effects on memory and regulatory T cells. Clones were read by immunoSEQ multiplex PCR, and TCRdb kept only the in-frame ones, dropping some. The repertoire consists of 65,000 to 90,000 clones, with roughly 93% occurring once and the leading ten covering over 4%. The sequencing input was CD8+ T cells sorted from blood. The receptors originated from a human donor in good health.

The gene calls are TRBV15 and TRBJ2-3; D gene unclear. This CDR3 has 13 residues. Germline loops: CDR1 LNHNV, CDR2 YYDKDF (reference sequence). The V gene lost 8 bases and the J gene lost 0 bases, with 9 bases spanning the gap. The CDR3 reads CATGPPSTDTQYF. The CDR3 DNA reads TGTGCCACCGGGCCCCCTAGCACAGATACGCAGTATTTT.

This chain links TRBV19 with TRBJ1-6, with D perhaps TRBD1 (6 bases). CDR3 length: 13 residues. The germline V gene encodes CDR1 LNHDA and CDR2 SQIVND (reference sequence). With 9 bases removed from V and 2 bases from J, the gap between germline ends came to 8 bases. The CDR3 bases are TGTGCCAGCAGGGGTACCTATAATTCACCCCTCCACTTT. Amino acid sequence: CASRGTYNSPLHF.

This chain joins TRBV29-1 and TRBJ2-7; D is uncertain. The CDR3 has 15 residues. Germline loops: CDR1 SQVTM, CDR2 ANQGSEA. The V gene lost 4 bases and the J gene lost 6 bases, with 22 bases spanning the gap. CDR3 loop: CSVVYGDSSGPEQYF. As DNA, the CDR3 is TGCAGCGTTGTTTATGGAGACTCTTCAGGACCCGAGCAGTACTTC.

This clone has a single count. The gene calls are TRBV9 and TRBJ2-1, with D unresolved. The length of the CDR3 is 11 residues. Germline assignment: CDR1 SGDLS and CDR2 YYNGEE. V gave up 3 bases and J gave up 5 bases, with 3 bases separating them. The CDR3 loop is CASSANNEQFF. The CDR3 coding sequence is TGTGCCAGCAGCGCAAACAATGAGCAGTTCTTC.

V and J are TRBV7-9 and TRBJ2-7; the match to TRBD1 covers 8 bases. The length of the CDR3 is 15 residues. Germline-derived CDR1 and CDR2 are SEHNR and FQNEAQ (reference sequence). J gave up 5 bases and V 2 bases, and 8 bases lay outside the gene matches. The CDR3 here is CASSLTTGAVHEQYF. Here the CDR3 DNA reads TGTGCCAGCAGCTTAACGACAGGGGCGGTCCACGAGCAGTACTTC.

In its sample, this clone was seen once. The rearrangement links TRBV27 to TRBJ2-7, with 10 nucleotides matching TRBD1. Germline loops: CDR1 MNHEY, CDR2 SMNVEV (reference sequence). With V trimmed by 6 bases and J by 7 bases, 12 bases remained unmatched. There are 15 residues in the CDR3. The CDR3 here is CASSLHPPGQGEQYF. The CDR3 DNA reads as TGTGCCAGCAGCCTTCACCCGCCGGGACAGGGGGAGCAGTACTTC.

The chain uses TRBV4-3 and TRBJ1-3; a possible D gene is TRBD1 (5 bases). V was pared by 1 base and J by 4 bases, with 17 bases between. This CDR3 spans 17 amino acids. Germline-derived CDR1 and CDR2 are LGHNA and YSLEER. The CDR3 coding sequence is TGCGCCAGCAGCCAAGTAACCTCCGGGACTACGGGAAACACCATATATTTT. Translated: CASSQVTSGTTGNTIYF.

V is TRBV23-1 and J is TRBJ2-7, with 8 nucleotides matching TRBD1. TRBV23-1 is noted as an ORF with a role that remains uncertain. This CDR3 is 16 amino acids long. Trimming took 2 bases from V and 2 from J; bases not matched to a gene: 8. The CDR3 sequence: CASSQRMTGVPYEQYF. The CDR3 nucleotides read TGCGCCAGCAGTCAACGCATGACAGGGGTCCCCTACGAGCAGTACTTC.

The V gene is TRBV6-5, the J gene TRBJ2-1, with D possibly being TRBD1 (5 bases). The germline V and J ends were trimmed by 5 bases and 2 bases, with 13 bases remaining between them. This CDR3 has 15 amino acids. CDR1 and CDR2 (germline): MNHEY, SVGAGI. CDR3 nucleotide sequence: TGTGCCAGCAGTACCTCAGGGCAAGCCTACAATGAGCAGTTCTTC. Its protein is CASSTSGQAYNEQFF.

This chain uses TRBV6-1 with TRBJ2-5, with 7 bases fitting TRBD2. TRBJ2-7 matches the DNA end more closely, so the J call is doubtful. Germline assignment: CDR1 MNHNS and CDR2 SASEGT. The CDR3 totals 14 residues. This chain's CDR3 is CASRPVAGDYEQYF. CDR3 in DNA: TGTGCCAGCAGGCCAGTGGCGGGAGATTACGAGCAGTACTTC.

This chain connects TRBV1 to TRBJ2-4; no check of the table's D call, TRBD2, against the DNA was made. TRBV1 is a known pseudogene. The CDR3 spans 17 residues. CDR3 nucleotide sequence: TGCACCAGCAGCCAAGATCACCCGGGGGGGAAAGAAAACATTCAGTACTTC. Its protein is CTSSQDHPGGKENIQYF.

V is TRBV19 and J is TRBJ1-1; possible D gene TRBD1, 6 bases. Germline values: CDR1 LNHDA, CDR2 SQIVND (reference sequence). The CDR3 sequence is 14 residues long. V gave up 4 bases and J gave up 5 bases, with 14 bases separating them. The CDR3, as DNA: TGTGCCAGTAGTACCGCAACAGGGTTTACTGAAGCTTTCTTT. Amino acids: CASSTATGFTEAFF.

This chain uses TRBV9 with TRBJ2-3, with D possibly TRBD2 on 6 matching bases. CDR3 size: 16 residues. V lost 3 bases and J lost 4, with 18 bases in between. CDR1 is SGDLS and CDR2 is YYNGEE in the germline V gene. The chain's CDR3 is CASSGSGGTGSDTQYF. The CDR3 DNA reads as TGTGCCAGCAGCGGGAGTGGAGGGACTGGCTCAGATACGCAGTATTTT.

CDR3 nucleotide sequence: TGTGCCAGTAGTATCAATCCCCCTAATTACAATGAGCAGTTCTTC. Its protein is CASSINPPNYNEQFF. The chain combines TRBV19 with TRBJ2-1, with D hard to call. The CDR3 sequence is 15 residues long. The germline CDR1 and CDR2 sequences are LNHDA and SQIVND (reference sequence). The V end was cut by 3 bases, the J end by 4 bases, with 13 bases between.

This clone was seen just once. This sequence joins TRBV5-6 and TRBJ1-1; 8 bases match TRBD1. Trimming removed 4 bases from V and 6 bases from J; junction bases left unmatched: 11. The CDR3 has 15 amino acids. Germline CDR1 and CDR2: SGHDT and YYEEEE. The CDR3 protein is CASSAPTGGDAEAFF. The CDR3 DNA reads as TGTGCCAGCAGCGCACCAACAGGGGGGGACGCTGAAGCTTTCTTT.

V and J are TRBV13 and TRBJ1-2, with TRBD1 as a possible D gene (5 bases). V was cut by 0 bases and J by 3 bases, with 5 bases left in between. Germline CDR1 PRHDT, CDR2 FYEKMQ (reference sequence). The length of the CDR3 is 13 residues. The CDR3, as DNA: TGTGCCAGCAGCTTAGGGACAGACTATGGCTACACCTTC. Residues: CASSLGTDYGYTF.

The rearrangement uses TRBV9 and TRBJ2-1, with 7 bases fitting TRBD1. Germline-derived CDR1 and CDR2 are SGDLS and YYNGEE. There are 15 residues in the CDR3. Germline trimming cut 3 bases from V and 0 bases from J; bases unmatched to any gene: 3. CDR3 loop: CASSETGSSYNEQFF. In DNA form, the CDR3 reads TGTGCCAGCAGCGAGACAGGGAGCTCCTACAATGAGCAGTTCTTC.

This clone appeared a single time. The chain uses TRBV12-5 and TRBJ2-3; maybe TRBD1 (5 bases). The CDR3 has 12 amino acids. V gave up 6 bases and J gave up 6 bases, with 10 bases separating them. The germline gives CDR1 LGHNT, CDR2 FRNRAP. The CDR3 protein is CASGSGPDTQYF. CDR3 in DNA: TGTGCTAGTGGATCAGGGCCGGATACGCAGTATTTT.

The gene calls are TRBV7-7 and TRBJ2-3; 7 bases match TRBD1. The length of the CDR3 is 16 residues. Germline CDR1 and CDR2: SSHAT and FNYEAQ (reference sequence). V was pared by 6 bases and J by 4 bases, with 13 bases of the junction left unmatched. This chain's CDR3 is CASSSAVAGGADTQYF. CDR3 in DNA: TGTGCCAGCAGTTCAGCGGTGGCAGGGGGTGCAGATACGCAGTATTTT.

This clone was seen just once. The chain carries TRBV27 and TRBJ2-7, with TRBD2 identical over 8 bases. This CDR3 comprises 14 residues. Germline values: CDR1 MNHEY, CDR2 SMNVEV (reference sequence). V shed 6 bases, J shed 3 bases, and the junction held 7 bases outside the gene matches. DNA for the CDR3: TGTGCCAGCAGCCCCGGGGGGGGGTACTACGAGCAGTACTTC. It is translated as CASSPGGGYYEQYF.

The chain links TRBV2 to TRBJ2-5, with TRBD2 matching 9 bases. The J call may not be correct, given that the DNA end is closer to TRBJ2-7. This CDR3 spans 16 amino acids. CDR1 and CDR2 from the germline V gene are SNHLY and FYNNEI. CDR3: CASSVVAGALSYEQYF. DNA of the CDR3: TGTGCCAGCAGTGTAGTAGCGGGGGCCCTCTCCTACGAGCAGTACTTC.

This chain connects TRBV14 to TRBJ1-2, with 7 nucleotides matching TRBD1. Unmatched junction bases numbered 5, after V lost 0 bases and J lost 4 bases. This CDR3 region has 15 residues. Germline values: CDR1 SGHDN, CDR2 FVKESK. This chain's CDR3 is CASSQDPGQVYGYTF. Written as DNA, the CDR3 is TGTGCCAGCAGCCAAGACCCCGGACAGGTCTATGGCTACACCTTC.

The CDR3 region is CSVDGSGNTIYF. The CDR3 DNA reads TGCAGCGTTGACGGCTCTGGAAACACCATATATTTT. The rearrangement links TRBV29-1 to TRBJ1-3; D remains unclear. Germline-derived CDR1 and CDR2 are SQVTM and ANQGSEA. This CDR3 region has 12 residues. Deletions cut 3 bases from V and 0 bases from J, with 3 bases between.

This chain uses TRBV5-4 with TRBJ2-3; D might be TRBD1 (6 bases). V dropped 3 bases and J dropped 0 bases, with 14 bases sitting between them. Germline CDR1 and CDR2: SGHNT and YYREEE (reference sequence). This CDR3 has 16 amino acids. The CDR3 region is CASSSGGPRSTDTQYF. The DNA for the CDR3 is TGTGCCAGCAGCTCTGGGGGCCCCAGGAGCACAGATACGCAGTATTTT.

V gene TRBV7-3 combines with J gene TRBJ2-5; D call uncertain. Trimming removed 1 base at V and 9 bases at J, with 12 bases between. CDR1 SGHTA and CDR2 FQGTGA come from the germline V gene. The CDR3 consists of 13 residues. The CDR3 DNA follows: TGTGCCAGCAGCTTAAGATTTGGGGAACCCCAGTACTTC. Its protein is CASSLRFGEPQYF.

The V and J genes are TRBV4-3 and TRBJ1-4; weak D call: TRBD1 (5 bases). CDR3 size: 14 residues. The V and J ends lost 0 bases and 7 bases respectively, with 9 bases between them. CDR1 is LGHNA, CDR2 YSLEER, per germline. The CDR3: CASSQDREGEKLFF. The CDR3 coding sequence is TGCGCCAGCAGCCAAGACAGGGAGGGTGAAAAACTGTTTTTT.

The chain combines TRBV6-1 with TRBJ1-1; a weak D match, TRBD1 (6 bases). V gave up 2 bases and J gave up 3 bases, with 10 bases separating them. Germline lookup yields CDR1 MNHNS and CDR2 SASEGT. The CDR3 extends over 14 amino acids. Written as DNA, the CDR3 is TGTGCCAGCAGTGAAACCGGACAGTACACTGAAGCTTTCTTT. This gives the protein CASSETGQYTEAFF.

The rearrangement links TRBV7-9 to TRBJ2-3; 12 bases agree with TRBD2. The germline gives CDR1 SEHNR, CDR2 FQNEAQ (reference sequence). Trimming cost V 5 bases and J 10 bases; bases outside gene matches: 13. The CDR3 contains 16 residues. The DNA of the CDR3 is TGTGCCAGCAGCATCCCCGGACTAGCGGGGACGAAGGCGCAGTATTTT. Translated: CASSIPGLAGTKAQYF. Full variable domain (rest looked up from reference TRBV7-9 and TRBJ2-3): DTGVSQNPRHKITKRGQNVTFRCDPISEHNRLYWYRQTLGQGPEFLTYFQNEAQLEKSRLLSDRFSAERPKGSFSTLEIQRTEQGDSAMYLCASSIPGLAGTKAQYFGPGTRLTVL.

CDR3 coding DNA: TGTGCCAGCAGCTTATGGCTGAACACTGAAGCTTTCTTT. This translates into CASSLWLNTEAFF. The rearrangement uses TRBV11-1 and TRBJ1-1, with D hard to call. The CDR3 runs to 13 residues. The V gene lost 2 bases and the J gene lost 0 bases, with 4 bases spanning the gap. Germline lookup yields CDR1 SGHAT and CDR2 FQDESV (reference sequence).

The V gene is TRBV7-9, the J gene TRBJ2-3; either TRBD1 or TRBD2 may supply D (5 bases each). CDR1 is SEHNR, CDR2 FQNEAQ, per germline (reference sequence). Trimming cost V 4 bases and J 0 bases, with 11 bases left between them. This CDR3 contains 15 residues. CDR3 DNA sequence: TGTGCCAGCAGCTGGGACGGCTCTAGCACAGATACGCAGTATTTT. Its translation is CASSWDGSSTDTQYF.

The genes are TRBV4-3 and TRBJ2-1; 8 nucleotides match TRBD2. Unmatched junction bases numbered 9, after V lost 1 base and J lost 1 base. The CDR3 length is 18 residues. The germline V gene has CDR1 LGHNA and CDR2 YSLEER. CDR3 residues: CASSQVGGGRESYNEQFF. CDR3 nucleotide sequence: TGCGCCAGCAGCCAAGTCGGGGGGGGACGGGAGTCCTACAATGAGCAGTTCTTC.

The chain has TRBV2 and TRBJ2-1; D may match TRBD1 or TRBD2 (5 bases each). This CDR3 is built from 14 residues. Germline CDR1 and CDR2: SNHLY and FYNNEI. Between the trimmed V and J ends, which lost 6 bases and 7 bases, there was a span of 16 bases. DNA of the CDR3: TGTGCCAGCAGCCGAGGGACCGTCTTAAATGAGCAGTTCTTC. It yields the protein CASSRGTVLNEQFF.